These 4 T cell receptor beta chains share one sample of origin, sequenced in a study of a mutant IDH1 vaccine in newly diagnosed glioma. The antigens of these receptors remain unknown. As to time point: week 5, during vaccination. Doses consisted of 300 ug of mutant IDH1 20-mer peptide each, paired with topical imiquimod. Clones were sequenced by immunoSEQ multiplex PCR, and TCRdb holds only the in-frame ones, with some missing. This sample yields 30,000 to 40,000 clones, of which approximately 83% are seen a single time; nearly 25% belongs to the top ten. The sequencing used PBMCs, collected from a glioma patient whose treatment included an IDH1 peptide vaccine. The source of these receptors is a man aged 30 to 45 with glioma.

This chain connects TRBV5-1 to TRBJ2-1; TRBD1 matches at 11 bases. V lost 4 bases, J lost 4 bases, and 4 bases stayed unmatched. The CDR3 consists of 15 residues. Germline loops: CDR1 SGHRS, CDR2 YFSETQ. CDR3 coding DNA: TGCGCCAGCAGCCAGGACAGGGGGCCTTACAATGAGCAGTTCTTC. This codes for CASSQDRGPYNEQFF.

This chain joins TRBV7-8 and TRBJ1-4, with D uncertain. Deletions cut 1 base from V and 14 bases from J, with 14 bases between. Germline V gene lookup returns CDR1 SGHVS and CDR2 FQNEAQ. There are 13 residues in the CDR3. The CDR3 nucleotides are TGTGCCAGCAGCTTAGGCTCTGGGTTGGGCCTGTTTTTT. Translating gives CASSLGSGLGLFF.

This clone was found a few times. The chain combines TRBV6-1 with TRBJ1-1; no firm D call. CDR1 and CDR2 (germline): MNHNS, SASEGT. With 0 bases removed from V and 3 bases from J, the gap between germline ends came to 8 bases. The CDR3 extends over 14 amino acids. This CDR3 is CASSEAARYTEAFF. The DNA for the CDR3 is TGTGCCAGCAGTGAAGCGGCCCGGTACACTGAAGCTTTCTTT.

Of note for this clone: Other nucleotide sequences in the sample specify the same CDR3. The chain links TRBV30 to TRBJ1-1; 11 bases map to TRBD1. The CDR3 consists of 14 residues. The germline gives CDR1 GTSNPN, CDR2 SVGIG (reference sequence). V lost 1 base to trimming and J lost 4 bases; unmatched junction nucleotides: 2. The CDR3 DNA is TGTGCCTGGAGTGCCGGGACAGGGGGCACTGAAGCTTTCTTT. It encodes CAWSAGTGGTEAFF.